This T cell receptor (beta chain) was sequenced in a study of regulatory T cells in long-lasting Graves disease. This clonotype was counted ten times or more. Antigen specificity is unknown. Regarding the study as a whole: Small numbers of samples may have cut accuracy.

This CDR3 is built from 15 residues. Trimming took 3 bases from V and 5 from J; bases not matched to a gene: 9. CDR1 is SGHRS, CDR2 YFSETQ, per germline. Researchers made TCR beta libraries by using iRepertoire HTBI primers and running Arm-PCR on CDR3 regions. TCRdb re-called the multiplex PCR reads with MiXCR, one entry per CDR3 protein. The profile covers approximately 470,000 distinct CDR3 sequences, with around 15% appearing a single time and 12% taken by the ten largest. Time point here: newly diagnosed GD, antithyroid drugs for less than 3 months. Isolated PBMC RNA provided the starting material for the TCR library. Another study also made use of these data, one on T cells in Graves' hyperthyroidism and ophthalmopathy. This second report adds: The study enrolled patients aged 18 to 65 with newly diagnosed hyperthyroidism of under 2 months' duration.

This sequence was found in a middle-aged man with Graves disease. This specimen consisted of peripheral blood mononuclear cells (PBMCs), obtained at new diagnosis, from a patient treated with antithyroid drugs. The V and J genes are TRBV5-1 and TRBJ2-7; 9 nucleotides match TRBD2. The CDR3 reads CASSSRGGARNEQYF. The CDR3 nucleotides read TGCGCCAGCAGCTCGCGGGGGGGGGCAAGGAACGAGCAGTACTTC.